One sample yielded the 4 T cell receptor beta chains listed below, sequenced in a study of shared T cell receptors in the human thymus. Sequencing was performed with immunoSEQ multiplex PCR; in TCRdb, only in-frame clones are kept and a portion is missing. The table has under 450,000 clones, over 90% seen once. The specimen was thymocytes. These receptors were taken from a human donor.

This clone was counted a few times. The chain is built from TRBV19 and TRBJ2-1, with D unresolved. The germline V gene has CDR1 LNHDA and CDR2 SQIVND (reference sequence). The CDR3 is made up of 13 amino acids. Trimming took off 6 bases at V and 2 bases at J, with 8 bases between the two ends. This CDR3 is CASRTLPYNEQFF. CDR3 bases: TGTGCCAGTAGGACTCTACCCTACAATGAGCAGTTCTTC.

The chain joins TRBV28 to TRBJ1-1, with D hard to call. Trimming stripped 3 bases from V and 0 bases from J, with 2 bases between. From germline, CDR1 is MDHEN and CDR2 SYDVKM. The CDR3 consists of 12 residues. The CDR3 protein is CASSFVNTEAFF. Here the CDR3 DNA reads TGTGCCAGCAGTTTTGTGAACACTGAAGCTTTCTTT.

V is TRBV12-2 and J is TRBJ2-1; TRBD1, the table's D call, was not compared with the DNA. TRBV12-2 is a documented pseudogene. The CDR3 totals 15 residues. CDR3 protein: CASRSPTGFYNEQFF. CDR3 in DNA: TGTGCAAGTCGCTCGCCGACAGGCTTCTACAATGAGCAGTTCTTC.

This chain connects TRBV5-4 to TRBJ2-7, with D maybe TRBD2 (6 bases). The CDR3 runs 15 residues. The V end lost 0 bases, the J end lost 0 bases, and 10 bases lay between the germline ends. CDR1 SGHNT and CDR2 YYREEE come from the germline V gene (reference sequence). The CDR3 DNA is TGTGCCAGCAGCTTGGTAGCGGAAGGCTCCTACGAGCAGTACTTC. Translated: CASSLVAEGSYEQYF.